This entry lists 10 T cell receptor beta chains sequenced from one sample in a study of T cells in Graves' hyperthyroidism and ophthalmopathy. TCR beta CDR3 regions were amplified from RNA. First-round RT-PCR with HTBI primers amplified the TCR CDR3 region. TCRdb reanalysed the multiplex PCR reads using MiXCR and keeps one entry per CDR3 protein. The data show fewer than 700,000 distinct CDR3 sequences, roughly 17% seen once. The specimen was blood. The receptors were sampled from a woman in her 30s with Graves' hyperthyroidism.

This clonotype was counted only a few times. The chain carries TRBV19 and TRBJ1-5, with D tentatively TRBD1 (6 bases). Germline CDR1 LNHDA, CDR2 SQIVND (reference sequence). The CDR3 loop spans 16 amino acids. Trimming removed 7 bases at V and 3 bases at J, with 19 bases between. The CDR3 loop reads CASTDVSGGLNQPQHF. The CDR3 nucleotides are TGTGCCAGTACCGATGTCTCTGGGGGCCTCAATCAGCCCCAGCATTTT.

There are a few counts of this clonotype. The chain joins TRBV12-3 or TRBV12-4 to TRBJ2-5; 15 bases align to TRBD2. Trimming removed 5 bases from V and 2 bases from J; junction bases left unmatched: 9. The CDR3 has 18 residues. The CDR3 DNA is TGTGCCAGCAGTCCGGGACTAGCGGGGGGAGGGCTACAAGAGACCCAGTACTTC. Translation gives CASSPGLAGGGLQETQYF.

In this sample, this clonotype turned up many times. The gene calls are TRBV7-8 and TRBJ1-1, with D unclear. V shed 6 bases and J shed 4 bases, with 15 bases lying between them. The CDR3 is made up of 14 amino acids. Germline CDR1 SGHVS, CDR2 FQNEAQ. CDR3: CASSPGGSGTEAFF. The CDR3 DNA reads TGTGCCAGCAGTCCTGGAGGGTCTGGCACTGAAGCTTTCTTT. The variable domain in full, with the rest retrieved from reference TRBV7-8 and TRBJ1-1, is GAGVSQSPRYKVAKRGQDVALRCDPISGHVSLFWYQQALGQGPEFLTYFQNEAQLDKSGLPSDRFFAERPEGSVSTLKIQRTQQEDSAVYLCASSPGGSGTEAFFGQGTRLTVV.

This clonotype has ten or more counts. CDR3 sequence reads: CASSPPGQLQETQYF. The CDR3 DNA follows: TGTGCCAGCAGCCCGCCGGGACAGCTACAAGAGACCCAGTACTTC. V is TRBV28 and J is TRBJ2-5, with 7 bases matching TRBD1. CDR3 length equals 15 residues. CDR1 is MDHEN and CDR2 is SYDVKM in the germline V gene. The junction had 9 bases not matched to a gene; V was cut back by 6 bases and J by 2 bases.

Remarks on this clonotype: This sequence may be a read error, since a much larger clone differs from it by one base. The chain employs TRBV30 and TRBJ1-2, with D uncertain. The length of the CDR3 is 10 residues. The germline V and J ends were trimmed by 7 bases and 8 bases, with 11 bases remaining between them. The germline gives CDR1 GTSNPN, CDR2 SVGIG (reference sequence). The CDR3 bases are TGTGCCTTGGGAGGGTTAGGCTACACCTTC. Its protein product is CALGGLGYTF.

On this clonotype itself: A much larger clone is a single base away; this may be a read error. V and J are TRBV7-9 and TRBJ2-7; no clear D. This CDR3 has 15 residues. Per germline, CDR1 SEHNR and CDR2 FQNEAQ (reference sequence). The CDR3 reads CTSSLIGYGDYEQYF. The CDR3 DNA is TGTACCAGCAGCTTAATCGGGTACGGAGATTACGAGCAGTACTTC. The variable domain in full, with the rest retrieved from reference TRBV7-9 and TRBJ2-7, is DTGVSQNPRHKITKRGQNVTFRCDPISEHNRLYWYRQTLGQGPEFLTYFQNEAQLEKSRLLSDRFSAERPKGSFSTLEIQRTEQGDSAMYLCTSSLIGYGDYEQYFGPGTRLTVT.

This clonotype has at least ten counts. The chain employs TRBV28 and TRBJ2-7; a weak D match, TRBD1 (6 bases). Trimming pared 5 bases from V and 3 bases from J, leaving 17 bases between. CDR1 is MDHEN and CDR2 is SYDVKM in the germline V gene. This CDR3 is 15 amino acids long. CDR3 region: CASSAHRVNSYEQYF. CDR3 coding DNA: TGTGCCAGCAGTGCCCACAGGGTTAATAGCTACGAGCAGTACTTC.

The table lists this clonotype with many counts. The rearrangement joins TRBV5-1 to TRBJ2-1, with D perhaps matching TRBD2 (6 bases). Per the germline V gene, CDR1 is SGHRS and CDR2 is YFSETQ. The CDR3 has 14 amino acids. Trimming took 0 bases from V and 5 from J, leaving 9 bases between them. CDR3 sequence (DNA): TGCGCCAGCAGCTTGGGTAGCGGCAACAATGAGCAGTTCTTC. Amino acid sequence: CASSLGSGNNEQFF.

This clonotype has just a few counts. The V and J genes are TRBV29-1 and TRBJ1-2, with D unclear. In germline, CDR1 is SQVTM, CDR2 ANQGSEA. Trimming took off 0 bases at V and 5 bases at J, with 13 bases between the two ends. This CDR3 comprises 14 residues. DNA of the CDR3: TGCAGCGTTGAAGATGATCCAGGTCCTTATGGCTACACCTTC. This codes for CSVEDDPGPYGYTF. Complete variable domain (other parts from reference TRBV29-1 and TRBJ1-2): SAVISQKPSRDICQRGTSLTIQCQVDSQVTMMFWYRQQPGQSLTLIATANQGSEATYESGFVIDKFPISRPNLTFSTLTVSNMSPEDSSIYLCSVEDDPGPYGYTFGSGTRLTVV.

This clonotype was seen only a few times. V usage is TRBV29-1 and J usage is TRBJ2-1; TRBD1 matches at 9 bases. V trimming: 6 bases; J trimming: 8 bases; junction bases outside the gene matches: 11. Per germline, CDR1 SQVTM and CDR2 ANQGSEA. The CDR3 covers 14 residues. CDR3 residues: CSVESLGQGDEQFF. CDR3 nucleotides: TGCAGCGTCGAAAGCTTGGGACAGGGCGATGAGCAGTTCTTC.